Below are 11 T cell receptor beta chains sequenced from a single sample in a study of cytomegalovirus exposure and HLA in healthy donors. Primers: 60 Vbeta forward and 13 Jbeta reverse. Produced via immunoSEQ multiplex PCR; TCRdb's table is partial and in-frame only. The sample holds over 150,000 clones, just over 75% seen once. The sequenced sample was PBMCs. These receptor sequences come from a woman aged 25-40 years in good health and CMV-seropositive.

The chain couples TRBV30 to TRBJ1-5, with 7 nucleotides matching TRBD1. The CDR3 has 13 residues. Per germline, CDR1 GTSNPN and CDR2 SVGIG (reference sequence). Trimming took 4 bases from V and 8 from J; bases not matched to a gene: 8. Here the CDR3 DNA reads TGTGCCTGGAACACAAGGGGGCAGGAGCCCCAGCATTTT. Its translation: CAWNTRGQEPQHF.

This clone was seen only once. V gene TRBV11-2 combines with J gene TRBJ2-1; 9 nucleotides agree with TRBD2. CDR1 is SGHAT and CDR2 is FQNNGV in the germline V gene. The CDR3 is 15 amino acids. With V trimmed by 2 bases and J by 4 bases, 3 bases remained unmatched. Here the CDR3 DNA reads TGTGCCAGCAGCTTACTGCGGGGGGGTTACAATGAGCAGTTCTTC. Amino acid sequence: CASSLLRGGYNEQFF.

The chain's CDR3 is CASSLAGDGGTEAFF. DNA of the CDR3: TGTGCCAGCAGCTTAGCGGGTGACGGGGGGACTGAAGCTTTCTTT. This sequence joins TRBV11-3 and TRBJ1-1; perhaps TRBD1 as D (5 bases). Trimming removed 1 base from V and 5 bases from J, with 14 bases in between. The CDR3 covers 15 residues. Per germline, CDR1 SGHNT and CDR2 YENEEA.

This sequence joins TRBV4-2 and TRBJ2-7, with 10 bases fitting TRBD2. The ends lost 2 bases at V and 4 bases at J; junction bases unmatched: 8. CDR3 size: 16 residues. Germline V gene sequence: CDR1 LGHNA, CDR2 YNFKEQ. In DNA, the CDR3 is TGTGCCAGCAGCCAAAACGGGGCTAGCGGGGGTTACGAGCAGTACTTC. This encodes CASSQNGASGGYEQYF.

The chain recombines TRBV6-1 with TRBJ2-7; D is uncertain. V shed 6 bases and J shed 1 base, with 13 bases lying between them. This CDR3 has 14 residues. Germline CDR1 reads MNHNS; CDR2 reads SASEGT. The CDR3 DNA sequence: TGTGCCAGCAGGTCGTCCGGGTCTTCCTACGAGCAGTACTTC. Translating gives CASRSSGSSYEQYF.

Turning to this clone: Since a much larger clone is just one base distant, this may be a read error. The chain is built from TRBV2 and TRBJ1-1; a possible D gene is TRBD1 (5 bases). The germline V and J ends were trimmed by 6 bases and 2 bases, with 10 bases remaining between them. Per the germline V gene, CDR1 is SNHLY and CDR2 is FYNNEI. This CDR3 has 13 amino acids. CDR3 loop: CASSVQVNTEAFF. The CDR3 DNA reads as TGTGCCAGCAGCGTACAGGTTAACACTGAAGCTTTCTTT.

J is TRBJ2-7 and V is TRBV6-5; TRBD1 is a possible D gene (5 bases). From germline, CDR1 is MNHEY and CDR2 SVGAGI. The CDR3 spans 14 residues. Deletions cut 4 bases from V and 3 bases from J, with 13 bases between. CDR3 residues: CASSSVDRLYEQYF. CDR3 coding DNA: TGTGCCAGCAGTTCTGTCGACAGACTCTACGAGCAGTACTTC.

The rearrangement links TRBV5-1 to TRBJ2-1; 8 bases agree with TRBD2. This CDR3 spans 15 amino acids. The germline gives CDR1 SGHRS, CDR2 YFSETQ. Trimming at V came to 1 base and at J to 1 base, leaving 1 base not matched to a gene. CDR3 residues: CASSLPSGSYNEQFF. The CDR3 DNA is TGCGCCAGCAGCTTGCCTAGCGGGTCCTACAATGAGCAGTTCTTC.

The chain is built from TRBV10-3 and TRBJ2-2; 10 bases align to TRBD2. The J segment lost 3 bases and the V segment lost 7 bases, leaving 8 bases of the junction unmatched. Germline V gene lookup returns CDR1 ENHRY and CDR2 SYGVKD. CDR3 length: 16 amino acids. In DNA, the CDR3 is TGTGCCATCACTTGGCTAGCGGGAGCCGACACCGGGGAGCTGTTTTTT. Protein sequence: CAITWLAGADTGELFF.

The CDR3 DNA sequence: TGTGCCAGCAGCGACCGCGCGGGAGGTGGTACGCAGTATTTT. Translation: CASSDRAGGGTQYF. The V and J genes are TRBV9 and TRBJ2-3; TRBD2 agrees at 8 bases. V shed 3 bases, J shed 8 bases, and the junction held 8 bases outside the gene matches. This CDR3 is built from 14 residues. Germline lookup yields CDR1 SGDLS and CDR2 YYNGEE.

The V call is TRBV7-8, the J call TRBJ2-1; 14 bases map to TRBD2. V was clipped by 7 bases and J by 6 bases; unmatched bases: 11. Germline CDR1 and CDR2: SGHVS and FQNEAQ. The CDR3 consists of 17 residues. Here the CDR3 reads CASTPGTSGSVGNEQFF. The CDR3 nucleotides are TGTGCCAGCACCCCGGGGACTAGCGGGAGCGTTGGCAATGAGCAGTTCTTC.